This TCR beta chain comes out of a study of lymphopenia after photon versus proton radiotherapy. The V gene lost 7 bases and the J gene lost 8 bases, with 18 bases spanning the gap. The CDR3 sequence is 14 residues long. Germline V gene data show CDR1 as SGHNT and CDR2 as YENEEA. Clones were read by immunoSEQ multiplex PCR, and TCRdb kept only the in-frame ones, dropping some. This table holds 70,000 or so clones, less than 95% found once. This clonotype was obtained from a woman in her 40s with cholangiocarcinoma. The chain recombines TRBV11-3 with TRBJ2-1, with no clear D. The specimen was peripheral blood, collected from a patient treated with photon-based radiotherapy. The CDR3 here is CASNQDTRSDEQFF. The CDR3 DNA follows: TGTGCCAGCAATCAAGATACCCGGTCCGATGAGCAGTTCTTC.